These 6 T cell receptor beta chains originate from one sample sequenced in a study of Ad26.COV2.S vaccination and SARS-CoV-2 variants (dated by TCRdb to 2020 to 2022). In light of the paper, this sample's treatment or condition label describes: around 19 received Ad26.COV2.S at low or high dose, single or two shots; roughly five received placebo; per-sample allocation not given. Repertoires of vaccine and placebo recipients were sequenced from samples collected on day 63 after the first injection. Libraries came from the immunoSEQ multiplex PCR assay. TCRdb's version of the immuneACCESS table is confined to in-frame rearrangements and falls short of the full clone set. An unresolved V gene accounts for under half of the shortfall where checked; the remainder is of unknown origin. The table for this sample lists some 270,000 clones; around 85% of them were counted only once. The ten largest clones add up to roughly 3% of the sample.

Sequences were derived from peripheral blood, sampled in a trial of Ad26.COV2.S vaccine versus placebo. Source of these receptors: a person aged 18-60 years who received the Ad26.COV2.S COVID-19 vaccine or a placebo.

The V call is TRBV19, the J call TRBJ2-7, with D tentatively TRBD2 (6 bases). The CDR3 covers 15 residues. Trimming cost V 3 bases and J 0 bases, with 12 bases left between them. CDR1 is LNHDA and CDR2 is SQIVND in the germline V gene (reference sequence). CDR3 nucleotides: TGTGCCAGTAGTATGGGGGTAGCGGTCTCCTACGAGCAGTACTTC. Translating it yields CASSMGVAVSYEQYF.

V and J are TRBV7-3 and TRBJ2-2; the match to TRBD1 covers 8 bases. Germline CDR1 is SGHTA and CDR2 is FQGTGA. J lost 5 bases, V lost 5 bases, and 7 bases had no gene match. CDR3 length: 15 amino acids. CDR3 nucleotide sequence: TGTGCCAGCAGCCCCCAGGGGGCGGGAACCGGGGAGCTGTTTTTT. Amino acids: CASSPQGAGTGELFF.

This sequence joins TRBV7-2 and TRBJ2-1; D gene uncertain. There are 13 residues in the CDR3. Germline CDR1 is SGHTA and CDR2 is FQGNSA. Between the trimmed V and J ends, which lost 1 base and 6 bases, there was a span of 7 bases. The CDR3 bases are TGTGCCAGCAGCTTAGTGTCATCCAATGAGCAGTTCTTC. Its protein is CASSLVSSNEQFF.

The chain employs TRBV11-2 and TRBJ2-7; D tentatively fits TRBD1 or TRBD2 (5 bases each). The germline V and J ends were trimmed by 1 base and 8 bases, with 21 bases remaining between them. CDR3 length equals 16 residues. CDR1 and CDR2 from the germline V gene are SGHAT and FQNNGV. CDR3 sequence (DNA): TGTGCCAGCAGCTTAGGGGGGTCGGGGTACCTAATCCAGCAGTACTTC. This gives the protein CASSLGGSGYLIQQYF.

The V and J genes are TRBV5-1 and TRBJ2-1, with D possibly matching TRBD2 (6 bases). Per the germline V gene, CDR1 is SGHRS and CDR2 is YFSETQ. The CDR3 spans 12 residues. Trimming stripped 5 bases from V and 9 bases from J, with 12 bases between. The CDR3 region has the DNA TGCGCCAGCAGTTATGGGACTGGTGAGCAGTTCTTC. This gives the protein CASSYGTGEQFF. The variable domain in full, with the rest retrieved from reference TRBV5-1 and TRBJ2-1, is KAGVTQTPRYLIKTRGQQVTLSCSPISGHRSVSWYQQTPGQGLQFLFEYFSETQRNKGNFPGRFSGRQFSNSRSEMNVSTLELGDSALYLCASSYGTGEQFFGPGTRLTVL.

The CDR3 bases are TGTGCCAGCAGCGTAGGACAGGGTGGTTTAGGCGGGGAGCTGTTTTTT. Translated: CASSVGQGGLGGELFF. The chain links TRBV7-6 to TRBJ2-2; 8 positions agree with TRBD1. The V gene's germline CDR1 is SGHVS and CDR2 FNYEAQ. This CDR3 is 16 amino acids long. Trimming took 5 bases from V and 7 from J; bases not matched to a gene: 12.